Below, 28 T cell receptor beta chains from the same sample are listed, as sequenced in a study of T cell repertoires in ileal Crohn's disease. Profiling relied on immunoSEQ multiplex PCR, and the TCRdb table lists in-frame clones only, not all of them. The sample lists more than 5,500 clones, roughly four fifths seen once, with approximately 6.4% in the top ten. Time point reported: proximal margin of the surgical specimen (macroscopically non-inflamed). Material for sequencing was ileal tissue. The receptors stem from an adult with Crohn's disease.

This clone was picked up a small number of times. The rearrangement uses TRBV5-1 and TRBJ1-4; the D gene is possibly TRBD1 (5 bases). CDR1 SGHRS and CDR2 YFSETQ come from the germline V gene. This CDR3 has 15 amino acids. Between the trimmed V and J ends, which lost 4 bases and 8 bases, there was a span of 18 bases. This chain's CDR3 is CASSPLGPIGEKLFF. The CDR3 region has the DNA TGCGCCAGCAGCCCCTTGGGACCAATAGGGGAAAAACTGTTTTTT.

The chain couples TRBV2 to TRBJ2-1; 11 bases align to TRBD1. The CDR3 has 15 amino acids. The V gene's germline CDR1 is SNHLY and CDR2 FYNNEI. V dropped 6 bases and J dropped 6; count of bases not matched to a gene: 7. The CDR3: CASRAGQGAVNEQFF. The CDR3 region has the DNA TGTGCCAGCAGGGCTGGACAGGGGGCAGTCAATGAGCAGTTCTTC.

This chain links TRBV7-2 with TRBJ2-7; 7 positions match TRBD1. Germline CDR1 SGHTA, CDR2 FQGNSA. The CDR3 is 14 amino acids. Unmatched junction bases numbered 7, after V lost 3 bases and J lost 5 bases. CDR3 in amino acids: CASSLGTGAHEQYF. The CDR3, as DNA: TGTGCCAGCAGCTTGGGAACAGGGGCCCACGAGCAGTACTTC.

The rearrangement joins TRBV7-2 to TRBJ2-1; D might be TRBD2 (7 bases). This CDR3 region has 13 residues. Trimming removed 5 bases at V and 9 bases at J, with 14 bases between. CDR1 and CDR2 from the germline V gene are SGHTA and FQGNSA. In DNA, the CDR3 is TGTGCCAGCAGCCCGACTAGCAGGGGTGAGCAGTTCTTC. It yields the protein CASSPTSRGEQFF.

The rearrangement links TRBV5-1 to TRBJ2-7; no clear D gene. V was pared by 4 bases and J by 0 bases, with 14 bases between. Germline V gives CDR1 SGHRS, CDR2 YFSETQ. This CDR3 comprises 15 residues. The CDR3 DNA reads as TGCGCCAGCAGCCCGGACGGCTCAAGCTCCTACGAGCAGTACTTC. Protein: CASSPDGSSSYEQYF.

The V gene is TRBV7-2, the J gene TRBJ1-4, with D possibly matching TRBD1 (6 bases). The V gene's germline CDR1 is SGHTA and CDR2 FQGNSA. V lost 2 bases and J 3 bases, leaving 10 bases between the germline ends. The CDR3 covers 15 residues. CDR3 amino acids: CASSLMGHSNEKLFF. CDR3 nucleotide sequence: TGTGCCAGCAGCTTAATGGGACACTCTAATGAAAAACTGTTTTTT.

The chain combines TRBV6-5 with TRBJ1-1; weak D call: TRBD1 (5 bases). The ends were cut back, 4 bases at V and 1 base at J, with 16 bases in the middle. This CDR3 is built from 16 residues. Per the germline V gene, CDR1 is MNHEY and CDR2 is SVGAGI. The CDR3 region is CASSSQGAHGNTEAFF. The CDR3 DNA reads as TGTGCCAGCAGTTCCCAAGGGGCCCACGGGAACACTGAAGCTTTCTTT.

V and J are TRBV18 and TRBJ2-7; 8 nucleotides agree with TRBD1. This CDR3 comprises 14 residues. Trimming cost V 3 bases and J 7 bases; bases outside gene matches: 8. From germline, CDR1 is KGHSH and CDR2 LQKENI. The DNA for the CDR3 is TGTGCCAGCTCACCGAACAGGGGGGTGGGAGAGCAGTACTTC. Translation gives CASSPNRGVGEQYF.

In its sample, this clone was seen a few times. The chain joins TRBV13 to TRBJ2-1; no reliable D call. The germline V gene has CDR1 PRHDT and CDR2 FYEKMQ (reference sequence). The CDR3 has 13 residues. V was pared by 5 bases and J by 5 bases, with 10 bases between. The CDR3 loop is CASSLRSNNEQFF. In DNA form, the CDR3 reads TGTGCCAGCAGCCTCCGTAGTAACAATGAGCAGTTCTTC.

This chain connects TRBV29-1 to TRBJ1-2; 9 bases align to TRBD1. The J segment lost 13 bases and the V segment lost 6 bases, leaving 12 bases of the junction unmatched. Germline V lookup: CDR1 SQVTM, CDR2 ANQGSEA. This CDR3 comprises 12 residues. The DNA of the CDR3 is TGCAGCGTGGACCGGGACAGGGTCTCGTTCACCTTC. Translated: CSVDRDRVSFTF.

The V call is TRBV6-6, the J call TRBJ1-4; no reliable D call. The CDR3 length is 13 residues. Trimming left V 4 bases short and J 6 bases short, with 9 bases between. Per the germline V gene, CDR1 is MNHNY and CDR2 is SVGAGI (reference sequence). CDR3 region: CASSWQEDEKLFF. CDR3 nucleotides: TGTGCCAGCAGTTGGCAGGAGGATGAAAAACTGTTTTTT.

There are a few counts of this clone. The chain carries TRBV6-6 and TRBJ1-3; D gene uncertain. The V end was cut by 2 bases, the J end by 1 base, with 9 bases between. The CDR3 runs 15 residues. The germline gives CDR1 MNHNY, CDR2 SVGAGI (reference sequence). The CDR3 bases are TGTGCCAGCAGTTACGTTCTAGGTTCTGGAAACACCATATATTTT. Translated: CASSYVLGSGNTIYF.

This clone has more than one count but fewer than ten. The rearrangement uses TRBV6-4 and TRBJ2-7; a weak D match, TRBD2 (6 bases). From germline, CDR1 is MRHNA and CDR2 SNTAGT. This CDR3 comprises 15 residues. The V gene lost 2 bases and the J gene lost 2 bases, with 13 bases spanning the gap. This CDR3 is CASSDPTSETYEQYF. CDR3 sequence (DNA): TGTGCCAGCAGTGACCCGACTAGTGAAACCTACGAGCAGTACTTC.

This clone was seen a handful of times. The V and J genes are TRBV7-2 and TRBJ2-1; 9 bases fit TRBD1. Germline lookup yields CDR1 SGHTA and CDR2 FQGNSA. The CDR3 sequence is 18 residues long. V lost 4 bases to trimming and J lost 7 bases; unmatched junction nucleotides: 17. The CDR3 reads CASSSKATGTGTLNEQFF. The CDR3 DNA sequence: TGTGCCAGCAGCTCGAAGGCTACCGGGACAGGGACCCTTAATGAGCAGTTCTTC.

The genes are TRBV29-1 and TRBJ2-3; 7 bases line up with TRBD1. CDR1 and CDR2 (germline): SQVTM, ANQGSEA. After removal of 0 bases from V and 2 bases from J, the junction contained 5 bases not matched to a gene. The CDR3 runs to 15 residues. CDR3 coding DNA: TGCAGCGTTGAAGACCGGACAGGTTACACAGATACGCAGTATTTT. Amino acids: CSVEDRTGYTDTQYF.

The J gene is TRBJ2-7, the V gene TRBV2; maybe TRBD1 (6 bases). The germline CDR1 and CDR2 sequences are SNHLY and FYNNEI. The CDR3 loop spans 14 amino acids. V lost 4 bases and J 0 bases, leaving 10 bases between the germline ends. The CDR3 here is CASSGQGSSYEQYF. CDR3 coding DNA: TGTGCCAGCAGTGGTCAGGGGAGCTCCTACGAGCAGTACTTC.

The chain is built from TRBV11-2 and TRBJ1-6, with 8 bases aligning to TRBD1. Trimming at V came to 5 bases and at J to 9 bases, leaving 9 bases not matched to a gene. Germline V CDR1 and CDR2: SGHAT, FQNNGV. The CDR3 sequence is 15 residues long. Written as DNA, the CDR3 is TGTGCCAGCAGCCTAAAAACAGGGGGTAGTTCACCCCTCCACTTT. Protein sequence: CASSLKTGGSSPLHF. The full variable domain, rest sourced from reference TRBV11-2 and TRBJ1-6, is EAGVAQSPRYKIIEKRQSVAFWCNPISGHATLYWYQQILGQGPKLLIQFQNNGVVDDSQLPKDRFSAERLKGVDSTLKIQPAKLEDSAVYLCASSLKTGGSSPLHFGNGTRLTVT.

The chain carries TRBV2 and TRBJ1-3; perhaps TRBD1 as D (6 bases). Trimming shortened V by 8 bases and J by 4 bases, and 6 bases separated the two germline ends. This CDR3 contains 11 residues. Germline-derived CDR1 and CDR2 are SNHLY and FYNNEI. CDR3: CASGTGNTIYF. DNA of the CDR3: TGTGCCAGCGGGACAGGAAACACCATATATTTT.

This chain uses TRBV7-3 with TRBJ2-3, with D perhaps matching TRBD2 (6 bases). The CDR3 is 17 amino acids. CDR1 is SGHTA, CDR2 FQGTGA, per germline. V lost 0 bases, J lost 1 base, and 14 bases lay in between. The CDR3: CASSLTVSGGGTDTQYF. As DNA, the CDR3 is TGTGCCAGCAGCTTAACGGTTAGCGGAGGCGGCACAGATACGCAGTATTTT.

The CDR3 here is CASSLDRGPIYEQYF. The CDR3 nucleotides read TGTGCCAGCAGCTTAGACAGGGGCCCTATCTACGAGCAGTACTTC. This rearrangement joins TRBV7-7 to TRBJ2-7; 7 bases line up with TRBD1. The V gene end was trimmed by 1 base and the J gene end by 3 bases; junction bases not matched to a gene: 6. The CDR3 covers 15 residues. The germline V gene has CDR1 SSHAT and CDR2 FNYEAQ (reference sequence). The complete variable domain, with remaining parts taken from reference TRBV7-7 and TRBJ2-7, reads GAGVSQSPRYKVTKRGQDVTLRCDPISSHATLYWYQQALGQGPEFLTYFNYEAQPDKSGLPSDRFSAERPEGSISTLTIQRTEQRDSAMYRCASSLDRGPIYEQYFGPGTRLTVT.

The chain joins TRBV5-1 to TRBJ1-2, with D uncertain. Germline V lookup: CDR1 SGHRS, CDR2 YFSETQ. V dropped 0 bases and J dropped 5 bases, with 8 bases sitting between them. This CDR3 has 13 residues. CDR3 DNA: TGCGCCAGCAGCTTGGACCAAGGGTATGGCTACACCTTC. This sequence encodes CASSLDQGYGYTF.

The V call is TRBV12-5, the J call TRBJ2-7; the match to TRBD2 covers 10 bases. The CDR3 has 16 amino acids. Germline assignment: CDR1 LGHNT and CDR2 FRNRAP. Trimming at V came to 4 bases and at J to 4 bases, leaving 10 bases not matched to a gene. CDR3 region: CASGSLAGLARYEQYF. CDR3 nucleotide sequence: TGTGCTAGTGGTTCTCTAGCGGGACTAGCGCGTTACGAGCAGTACTTC. The full variable domain, in which reference TRBV12-5 and TRBJ2-7 provide the parts outside the CDR3, is DARVTQTPRHKVTEMGQEVTMRCQPILGHNTVFWYRQTMMQGLELLAYFRNRAPLDDSGMPKDRFSAEMPDATLATLKIQPSEPRDSAVYFCASGSLAGLARYEQYFGPGTRLTVT.

This clone was counted a single time. The genes are TRBV4-2 and TRBJ2-1; the D gene is possibly TRBD1 (6 bases). This CDR3 is 15 amino acids long. Germline values: CDR1 LGHNA, CDR2 YNFKEQ. V gave up 1 base and J gave up 8 bases, with 15 bases separating them. CDR3 amino acids: CASSQGGQFIYEQFF. The CDR3 bases are TGTGCCAGCAGCCAAGGCGGACAGTTTATCTATGAGCAGTTCTTC.

The V and J genes are TRBV10-3 and TRBJ2-3; 10 bases fit TRBD2. This CDR3 is built from 15 residues. Germline assignment: CDR1 ENHRY and CDR2 SYGVKD. V gave up 4 bases and J gave up 4 bases; unmatched junction bases: 5. CDR3 residues: CAISATGTSADTQYF. The CDR3 DNA sequence: TGTGCCATCAGTGCCACCGGGACTAGCGCAGATACGCAGTATTTT.

The gene calls are TRBV9 and TRBJ1-4; tentative D call: TRBD1 (6 bases). Germline loops: CDR1 SGDLS, CDR2 YYNGEE. V gave up 3 bases and J gave up 8 bases, with 20 bases separating them. The length of the CDR3 is 16 residues. For the CDR3, the DNA is TGTGCCAGCAGCGCCGGGACAAATGGCTTCGGGGAAAAACTGTTTTTT. Its protein product is CASSAGTNGFGEKLFF.

This clone was found a few times. The J gene is TRBJ2-3, the V gene TRBV5-1; 13 bases fit TRBD2. This CDR3 has 15 residues. Germline CDR1 is SGHRS and CDR2 is YFSETQ. V lost 5 bases to trimming and J lost 2 bases; unmatched junction nucleotides: 2. This chain's CDR3 is CASRGTSGNTDTQYF. The DNA for the CDR3 is TGCGCCAGCAGGGGGACTAGCGGGAACACAGATACGCAGTATTTT.

In nucleotides, the CDR3 is TGCGCCAGCAGCCTAAGCACAGATACGCAGTATTTT. This translates into CASSLSTDTQYF. This chain connects TRBV5-1 to TRBJ2-3, with no clear D. Trimming stripped 4 bases from V and 0 bases from J, with 3 bases between. From germline, CDR1 is SGHRS and CDR2 YFSETQ. The CDR3 is 12 amino acids.

Comments on this clone: The sample carries other DNA sequences with the same CDR3. The J gene is TRBJ2-2, the V gene TRBV9; D gene unclear. Germline-derived CDR1 and CDR2 are SGDLS and YYNGEE. The CDR3 is made up of 14 amino acids. Trimming cost V 0 bases and J 4 bases, with 7 bases left between them. CDR3 amino acids: CASSVVSGTGELFF. DNA for the CDR3: TGTGCCAGCAGCGTAGTAAGTGGCACCGGGGAGCTGTTTTTT.